This note documents a single T cell receptor beta chain sequence. The antigen remains undetermined. TCRdb's table, derived via immunoSEQ multiplex PCR, lists solely in-frame clones and lacks some. The table records more than 8,500 clones, 70% to 90% of them present only once. The sample is drawn from a study of T cells after posttransplantation cyclophosphamide. Study-wide results and limits: Blood and skin or GI T cell repertoires showed limited TRB overlap.

A marrow graft followed busulfan-fludarabine conditioning, with cyclophosphamide on days +3 and +4. V shed 6 bases and J 5 bases; nucleotides not matched to a gene: 6. Per the germline V gene, CDR1 is SNHLY and CDR2 is FYNNEI. This CDR3 contains 14 residues. The chain is built from TRBV2 and TRBJ1-4; TRBD1 agrees at 7 bases. The TCR comes from a female patient aged 40-49 years who received an allogeneic stem cell transplant from an unrelated donor, was CMV-positive, and had no GVHD. Part of the T cell pool may stem from the graft donor. The material was PBMCs, obtained after allogeneic stem cell transplant with posttransplant cyclophosphamide. DNA for the CDR3: TGTGCCAGCAGGCAGACAGGGCAAAATGAAAAACTGTTTTTT. Protein product: CASRQTGQNEKLFF. The full variable domain, its missing parts supplied by reference TRBV2 and TRBJ1-4, is EPEVTQTPSHQVTQMGQEVILRCVPISNHLYFYWYRQILGQKVEFLVSFYNNEISEKSEIFDDQFSVERPDGSNFTLKIRSTKLEDSAMYFCASRQTGQNEKLFFGSGTQLSVL.